One T cell receptor (beta chain) is described in this entry. No antigen is known for it. From the germline J gene comes the end of the CDR3, since the read stops 3 residues before it. The CDR3 is 15 residues long. CDR1 is SGHRS and CDR2 is YFSETQ in the germline V gene. This specimen belongs to a study of T cells in women clearing cervical HPV infection. Turning to the study itself: Controls gave blood once infection was undetectable; cases at lesion identification.

Assay used: immunoSEQ multiplex PCR; TCRdb lists only in-frame clones, some missing. This sample's clone table lists about 45,000 clones. General study results and limits: T-cell numbers per sample were unknown and may explain richness differences.

The sample taken for sequencing was blood buffy coat. This receptor was taken from a woman between 18 and 70 years old with a cervical HPV16 infection that either progressed to CIN3+ or cleared (not recorded which). V and J are TRBV5-1 and TRBJ2-2; D not resolved. The CDR3 region is CASSPVETANSPLFF. The sequenced part of the CDR3 DNA is TGCGCCAGCAGCCCCGTCGAAACAGCAAATTCACCG.